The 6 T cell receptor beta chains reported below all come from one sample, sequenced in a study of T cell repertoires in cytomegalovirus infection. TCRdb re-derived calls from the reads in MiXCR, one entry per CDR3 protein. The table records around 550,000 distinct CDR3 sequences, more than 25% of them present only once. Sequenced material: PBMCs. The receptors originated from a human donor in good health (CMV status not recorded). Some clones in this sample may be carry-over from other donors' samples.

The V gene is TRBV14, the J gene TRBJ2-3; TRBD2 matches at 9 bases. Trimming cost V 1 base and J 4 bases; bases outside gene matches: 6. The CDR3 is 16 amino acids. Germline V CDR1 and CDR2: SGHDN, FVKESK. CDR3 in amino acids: CASSQGREGLSDTQYF. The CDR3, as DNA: TGTGCCAGCAGCCAAGGGCGGGAGGGCCTTTCAGATACGCAGTATTTT.

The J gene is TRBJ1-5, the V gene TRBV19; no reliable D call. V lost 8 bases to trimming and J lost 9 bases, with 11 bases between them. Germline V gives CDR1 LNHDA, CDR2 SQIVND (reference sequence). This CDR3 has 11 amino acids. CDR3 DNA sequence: TGTGCCAGTCGAGACCGTCCGCCCCAGCATTTT. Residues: CASRDRPPQHF.

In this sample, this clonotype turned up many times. DNA for the CDR3: TGTGCCAGCAGTCAACCCCCAGGACAGGGGGGCTACGAGCAGTACTTC. Its protein is CASSQPPGQGGYEQYF. V gene TRBV7-9 combines with J gene TRBJ2-7, with 10 positions matching TRBD1. Losses at the gene ends were 6 bases for V and 3 bases for J; bases not matched to a gene: 11. The CDR3 runs 16 residues. Looked up from germline, CDR1 is SEHNR and CDR2 is FQNEAQ (reference sequence).

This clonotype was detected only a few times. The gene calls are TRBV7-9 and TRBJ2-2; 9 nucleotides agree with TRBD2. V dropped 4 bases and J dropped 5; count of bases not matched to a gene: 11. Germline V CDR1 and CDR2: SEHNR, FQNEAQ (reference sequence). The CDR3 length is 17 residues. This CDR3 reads CASSSLFRGRATGELFF. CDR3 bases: TGTGCCAGCAGCTCACTCTTCCGCGGGAGGGCGACCGGGGAGCTGTTTTTT.

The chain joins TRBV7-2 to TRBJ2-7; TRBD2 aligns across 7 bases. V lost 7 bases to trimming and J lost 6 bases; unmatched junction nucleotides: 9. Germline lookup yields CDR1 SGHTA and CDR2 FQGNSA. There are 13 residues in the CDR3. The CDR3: CASTRGLVGEQYF. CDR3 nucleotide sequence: TGTGCCAGCACCCGCGGACTAGTAGGCGAGCAGTACTTC.

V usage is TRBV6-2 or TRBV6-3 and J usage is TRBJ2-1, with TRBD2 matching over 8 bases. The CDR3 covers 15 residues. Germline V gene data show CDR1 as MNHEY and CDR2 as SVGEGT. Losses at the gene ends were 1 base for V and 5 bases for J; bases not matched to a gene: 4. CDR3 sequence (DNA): TGTGCCAGCAGTTACTTACGCGGGAGGCACAATGAGCAGTTCTTC. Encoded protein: CASSYLRGRHNEQFF.